Below are 10 T cell receptor beta chains sequenced from a single sample in a study of shared clonotypes between healthy human individuals. The method was immunoSEQ multiplex PCR; TCRdb's version includes in-frame clones alone and lacks a portion of them. The repertoire includes some 2,500,000 clones, around 92% of them detected once, and about 0.41% sits in the top ten. Source material: naive CD4+ T cells from PBMCs. Subset specified: CD45RA+ positively selected. All receptors come from a man aged 18 to 35 in good health. Some clones in this sample may be carry-over from other donors' samples.

The rearrangement joins TRBV9 to TRBJ2-5; D could derive from TRBD1 or TRBD2 (6 bases each). V lost 0 bases and J lost 0, with 15 bases in between. CDR1 is SGDLS, CDR2 YYNGEE, per germline. The CDR3 spans 17 residues. In DNA, the CDR3 is TGTGCCAGCAGCGTAGCCGTAGGGGGGACACACCAAGAGACCCAGTACTTC. Encoded protein: CASSVAVGGTHQETQYF.

The rearrangement joins TRBV7-2 to TRBJ2-7, with a possible D match to TRBD2 (6 bases). The CDR3 spans 15 residues. V was shortened by 2 bases and J by 2 bases, with 13 bases between the two germline ends. Germline V gene sequence: CDR1 SGHTA, CDR2 FQGNSA. CDR3 in amino acids: CASSLSGVLPYEQYF. In DNA form, the CDR3 reads TGTGCCAGCAGCTTATCGGGGGTCCTCCCCTACGAGCAGTACTTC.

The chain carries TRBV28 and TRBJ1-2; D ambiguous. Germline values: CDR1 MDHEN, CDR2 SYDVKM. V was shortened by 6 bases and J by 4 bases, with 21 bases between the two germline ends. The CDR3 has 16 residues. CDR3 sequence reads: CASRHRMDPGGYGYTF. The CDR3 nucleotides are TGTGCCAGCAGACACCGAATGGATCCGGGAGGCTATGGCTACACCTTC.

The chain uses TRBV9 and TRBJ1-4; 9 bases agree with TRBD1. CDR1 is SGDLS and CDR2 is YYNGEE in the germline V gene. The CDR3 is made up of 14 amino acids. The V segment lost 4 bases and the J segment 8 bases; nucleotides outside the gene matches: 6. CDR3 in DNA: TGTGCCAGCAGCCCGGGACAGGGTATGGAAAAACTGTTTTTT. This encodes CASSPGQGMEKLFF.

The V call is TRBV5-1, the J call TRBJ2-7, with 9 bases fitting TRBD1. Looked up from germline, CDR1 is SGHRS and CDR2 is YFSETQ. Germline trimming cut 4 bases from V and 3 bases from J; bases unmatched to any gene: 8. There are 15 residues in the CDR3. The CDR3 here is CASSLTGQGHYEQYF. The CDR3 DNA is TGCGCCAGCAGCCTGACCGGACAGGGGCACTACGAGCAGTACTTC.

The CDR3 region is CASSLAGRSGNTIYF. The CDR3 DNA reads as TGCGCCAGCAGCTTGGCTGGTCGCTCTGGAAACACCATATATTTT. V usage is TRBV5-1 and J usage is TRBJ1-3, with D unresolved. CDR3 length equals 15 residues. Looked up from germline, CDR1 is SGHRS and CDR2 is YFSETQ. V lost 0 bases to trimming and J lost 0 bases, with 7 bases between them.

The J gene is TRBJ2-2, the V gene TRBV19, with D possibly matching TRBD1 (7 bases). This CDR3 is 18 amino acids long. CDR1 and CDR2 from the germline V gene are LNHDA and SQIVND (reference sequence). V lost 6 bases, J lost 4 bases, and 24 bases lay in between. The CDR3 DNA sequence: TGTGCCAGTAGGCAGACAGGGAGGCTTTCCCCGGGCACCGGGGAGCTGTTTTTT. It yields the protein CASRQTGRLSPGTGELFF.

The rearrangement uses TRBV19 and TRBJ1-2; TRBD1 might be the D (5 bases). The CDR3 runs 13 residues. The V end was cut by 6 bases, the J end by 4 bases, with 12 bases between. Germline CDR1 LNHDA, CDR2 SQIVND (reference sequence). Here the CDR3 reads CASSFGQSYGYTF. The CDR3 nucleotides read TGTGCCAGTAGCTTCGGACAAAGCTATGGCTACACCTTC.

Details on this clone: The sample contains more than one DNA sequence encoding this CDR3. The chain uses TRBV18 and TRBJ2-5, with a possible D match to TRBD2 (6 bases). The ends were cut back, 3 bases at V and 1 base at J, with 6 bases in the middle. CDR3 length: 13 residues. CDR1 and CDR2 (germline): KGHSH, LQKENI. CDR3 sequence reads: CASSPGLQETQYF. In DNA, the CDR3 is TGTGCCAGCTCACCGGGACTCCAAGAGACCCAGTACTTC. The whole variable domain, filled in from reference TRBV18 and TRBJ2-5, reads NAGVMQNPRHLVRRRGQEARLRCSPMKGHSHVYWYRQLPEEGLKFMVYLQKENIIDESGMPKERFSAEFPKEGPSILRIQQVVRGDSAAYFCASSPGLQETQYFGPGTRLLVL.

This rearrangement joins TRBV19 to TRBJ2-1; TRBD2 is a possible D gene (6 bases). Trimming shortened V by 5 bases and J by 6 bases, and 11 bases separated the two germline ends. Germline loops: CDR1 LNHDA, CDR2 SQIVND (reference sequence). This CDR3 has 13 residues. The CDR3 sequence: CASSGGLGNEQFF. For the CDR3, the DNA is TGTGCCAGTAGTGGGGGGTTGGGCAATGAGCAGTTCTTC.